Each of the 9 T cell receptor beta chains below was sequenced from the same sample in a study of cytomegalovirus exposure and HLA in healthy donors. It was with 60 Vbeta and 13 Jbeta primers that the PCR ran. Using immunoSEQ multiplex PCR, the repertoire was profiled, and TCRdb retains in-frame clones only, with some absent. The sample consists of about 140,000 clones, 70% to 85% of them appearing once. Sequenced sample: PBMCs. These TCRs come from a woman in her sixties or seventies in good health and CMV-seropositive.

The chain has TRBV28 and TRBJ2-7, with D tentatively TRBD2 (6 bases). The germline CDR1 and CDR2 sequences are MDHEN and SYDVKM. The CDR3 contains 13 residues. With 10 bases removed from V and 2 bases from J, the gap between germline ends came to 15 bases. This CDR3 reads CATSAGQPYEQYF. CDR3 nucleotides: TGTGCCACCTCGGCGGGGCAGCCCTACGAGCAGTACTTC.

The chain couples TRBV7-3 to TRBJ2-1, with TRBD2 matching over 12 bases. This CDR3 is 15 amino acids long. Germline V gene lookup returns CDR1 SGHTA and CDR2 FQGTGA. V shed 3 bases and J 7 bases; nucleotides not matched to a gene: 4. This CDR3 is CASSFGLAGWNEQFF. Here the CDR3 DNA reads TGTGCCAGCAGCTTCGGACTAGCGGGGTGGAATGAGCAGTTCTTC.

The chain has TRBV6-5 and TRBJ2-5, with a tentative D call TRBD2 (6 bases). Near its end, the DNA agrees better with TRBJ2-7, so the J call may be wrong. The germline V gene encodes CDR1 MNHEY and CDR2 SVGAGI. This CDR3 is 12 amino acids long. This chain's CDR3 is CASSPRGYEQYF. CDR3 DNA sequence: TGTGCCAGCAGTCCCCGGGGGTACGAGCAGTACTTC.

The rearrangement links TRBV6-5 to TRBJ2-1, with 7 bases identical to TRBD2. Germline lookup yields CDR1 MNHEY and CDR2 SVGAGI. The CDR3 extends over 15 amino acids. V lost 2 bases, J lost 10 bases, and 11 bases stayed unmatched. The chain's CDR3 is CASSYEAGVEGEQFF. The DNA for the CDR3 is TGTGCCAGCAGTTACGAGGCGGGAGTAGAAGGGGAGCAGTTCTTC.

V gene TRBV28 combines with J gene TRBJ1-5, with 7 bases identical to TRBD1. Germline CDR1 reads MDHEN; CDR2 reads SYDVKM. V shed 5 bases and J 4 bases; nucleotides not matched to a gene: 2. CDR3 length: 13 amino acids. The CDR3 DNA sequence: TGTGCCAGCAGTCAGGGGGGTAATCAGCCCCAGCATTTT. This translates into CASSQGGNQPQHF.

The chain is built from TRBV19 and TRBJ1-2; 9 bases match TRBD1. V gave up 11 bases and J gave up 3 bases; unmatched junction bases: 7. The CDR3 has 13 residues. CDR1 and CDR2 from the germline V gene are LNHDA and SQIVND (reference sequence). This CDR3 is CAARTGEDYGYTF. CDR3 bases: TGTGCCGCCCGGACAGGGGAGGACTATGGCTACACCTTC.

V usage is TRBV5-6 and J usage is TRBJ2-7; D uncertain. V lost 6 bases, J lost 2 bases, and 21 bases lay in between. Germline CDR1 reads SGHDT; CDR2 reads YYEEEE. The CDR3 consists of 16 residues. In DNA form, the CDR3 reads TGTGCCAGCACCCCTTTCGGGTCAGCCTCTGCCTACGAGCAGTACTTC. Translated, it gives CASTPFGSASAYEQYF.

The V gene is TRBV5-5, the J gene TRBJ1-4; no definite D call. The germline V and J ends were trimmed by 3 bases and 4 bases, with 16 bases remaining between them. There are 16 residues in the CDR3. Germline values: CDR1 SGHKS, CDR2 YYEKEE (reference sequence). CDR3 protein: CASSSLVSGVNEKLFF. CDR3 nucleotide sequence: TGTGCCAGCAGCTCTCTCGTGAGCGGCGTTAATGAAAAACTGTTTTTT.

The chain carries TRBV7-2 and TRBJ2-4, with a tentative D call TRBD1 (5 bases). The V and J ends lost 1 base and 3 bases respectively, with 13 bases between them. The CDR3 spans 16 residues. In germline, CDR1 is SGHTA, CDR2 FQGNSA. The CDR3 nucleotides read TGTGCCAGCAGCTTAGGGCCAGGGCGAGGCAAAAACATTCAGTACTTC. Translating gives CASSLGPGRGKNIQYF. The whole variable domain, filled in from reference TRBV7-2 and TRBJ2-4, reads GAGVSQSPSNKVTEKGKDVELRCDPISGHTALYWYRQSLGQGLEFLIYFQGNSAPDKSGLPSDRFSAERTGGSVSTLTIQRTQQEDSAVYLCASSLGPGRGKNIQYFGAGTRLSVL.